Shown below are 25 T cell receptor beta chains from a single sample sequenced in a study of cytomegalovirus exposure and HLA in healthy donors. Sequencing was performed with immunoSEQ multiplex PCR; in TCRdb, only in-frame clones are kept and a portion is missing. The sample holds some 79,000 clones, around 94% seen once. Sample: PBMCs. These receptors were taken from a woman between 18 and 29 years old in good health and CMV-seropositive.

The V and J genes are TRBV5-5 and TRBJ2-5; 15 nucleotides agree with TRBD2. The CDR3 totals 15 residues. Germline CDR1 is SGHKS and CDR2 is YYEKEE (reference sequence). Trimming at V came to 3 bases and at J to 5 bases, leaving 2 bases not matched to a gene. The CDR3 here is CASSWGTSGRETQYF. The CDR3 DNA reads TGTGCCAGCAGCTGGGGGACTAGCGGGAGGGAGACCCAGTACTTC. Supplemented by reference TRBV5-5 and TRBJ2-5, the full variable domain reads DAGVTQSPTHLIKTRGQQVTLRCSPISGHKSVSWYQQVLGQGPQFIFQYYEKEERGRGNFPDRFSARQFPNYSSELNVNALLLGDSALYLCASSWGTSGRETQYFGPGTRLLVL.

This chain links TRBV28 with TRBJ2-1; 8 bases match TRBD2. The CDR3 consists of 15 residues. V lost 5 bases and J lost 0; bases outside the gene matches: 3. CDR1 is MDHEN and CDR2 is SYDVKM in the germline V gene. The CDR3 loop reads CASSKAGVSYNEQFF. The CDR3 DNA reads TGTGCCAGCAGTAAAGCGGGGGTCTCCTACAATGAGCAGTTCTTC.

V is TRBV9 and J is TRBJ2-1; D call uncertain. This CDR3 contains 13 residues. V lost 8 bases to trimming and J lost 2 bases, with 11 bases between them. Germline CDR1 SGDLS, CDR2 YYNGEE. CDR3 protein: CARLSLPYNEQFF. The CDR3, as DNA: TGTGCCAGACTCTCCCTGCCCTACAATGAGCAGTTCTTC.

The J gene is TRBJ2-6, the V gene TRBV28; 7 nucleotides align to TRBD2. The CDR3 has 16 residues. V trimming: 5 bases; J trimming: 0 bases; junction bases outside the gene matches: 4. Per germline, CDR1 MDHEN and CDR2 SYDVKM. The CDR3 region is CASSPGGSSGANVLTF. CDR3 DNA sequence: TGTGCCAGCAGTCCGGGAGGAAGCTCTGGGGCCAACGTCCTGACTTTC.

This chain links TRBV28 with TRBJ1-5; no firm D call. V was trimmed by 3 bases and J by 5 bases, leaving 8 bases between them. The CDR3 runs to 13 residues. Per the germline V gene, CDR1 is MDHEN and CDR2 is SYDVKM. This CDR3 is CASSFFSDQPQHF. In nucleotides, the CDR3 is TGTGCCAGCAGTTTTTTCTCGGATCAGCCCCAGCATTTT.

The chain uses TRBV28 and TRBJ1-6; D gene uncertain. This CDR3 region has 15 residues. V was pared by 3 bases and J by 3 bases, with 9 bases between. Germline V CDR1 and CDR2: MDHEN, SYDVKM. The DNA for the CDR3 is TGTGCCAGCAGTTTCTACGGCGGCTATAATTCACCCCTCCACTTT. Its protein product is CASSFYGGYNSPLHF.

The chain recombines TRBV7-4 with TRBJ1-1, with 7 positions matching TRBD1. The junction had 6 bases not matched to a gene; V was cut back by 4 bases and J by 1 base. Germline CDR1 SGHVT, CDR2 SQSDAQ. CDR3 length: 15 amino acids. The CDR3 nucleotides are TGTGCCAGCAGCTCTCGGGACAGATCGAACACTGAAGCTTTCTTT. Translated, it gives CASSSRDRSNTEAFF.

V is TRBV11-2 and J is TRBJ2-7; D remains ambiguous. V lost 5 bases and J 3 bases, leaving 8 bases between the germline ends. The CDR3 has 12 residues. The germline CDR1 and CDR2 sequences are SGHAT and FQNNGV. In DNA form, the CDR3 reads TGTGCCAGCAGCCTAACAGTCTACGAGCAGTACTTC. Protein product: CASSLTVYEQYF.

The V and J genes are TRBV4-2 and TRBJ2-1; the match to TRBD1 covers 8 bases. This CDR3 has 14 amino acids. Germline V lookup: CDR1 LGHNA, CDR2 YNFKEQ. The V gene end was trimmed by 3 bases and the J gene end by 7 bases; junction bases not matched to a gene: 5. The CDR3 bases are TGTGCCAGCAGCCACACCAGACAGGGGAATGAGCAGTTCTTC. Protein: CASSHTRQGNEQFF.

The genes are TRBV15 and TRBJ2-3; possible D gene TRBD1, 7 bases. The CDR3 has 17 residues. The germline V gene encodes CDR1 LNHNV and CDR2 YYDKDF (reference sequence). V lost 2 bases to trimming and J lost 2 bases, with 17 bases between them. CDR3 loop: CATSRSRGGGPTDTQYF. The CDR3 DNA reads as TGTGCCACCAGCAGATCCCGAGGAGGGGGCCCCACAGATACGCAGTATTTT.

V usage is TRBV9 and J usage is TRBJ1-1; D perhaps matches TRBD1 (5 bases). Germline V gene lookup returns CDR1 SGDLS and CDR2 YYNGEE. Deletions cut 5 bases from V and 2 bases from J, with 16 bases between. There are 15 residues in the CDR3. CDR3 region: CASSRNRQTNTEAFF. In DNA form, the CDR3 reads TGTGCCAGCAGTAGAAATCGACAGACTAACACTGAAGCTTTCTTT. Complete variable domain (other parts from reference TRBV9 and TRBJ1-1): DSGVTQTPKHLITATGQRVTLRCSPRSGDLSVYWYQQSLDQGLQFLIQYYNGEERAKGNILERFSAQQFPDLHSELNLSSLELGDSALYFCASSRNRQTNTEAFFGQGTRLTVV.

This chain links TRBV4-1 with TRBJ2-1, with TRBD2 identical over 9 bases. CDR1 MGHRA and CDR2 YSYEKL come from the germline V gene. The length of the CDR3 is 16 residues. Germline trimming cut 1 base from V and 4 bases from J; bases unmatched to any gene: 5. The CDR3, as DNA: TGCGCCAGCAGCCAAGTTACCACTAGCGGGTACAATGAGCAGTTCTTC. Residues: CASSQVTTSGYNEQFF.

V gene TRBV9 combines with J gene TRBJ2-2; TRBD2 matches at 12 bases. Per the germline V gene, CDR1 is SGDLS and CDR2 is YYNGEE. This CDR3 is built from 18 residues. The V gene end was trimmed by 3 bases and the J gene end by 7 bases; junction bases not matched to a gene: 13. The CDR3 coding sequence is TGTGCCAGCAGCGGAGACCCTAGACCTAGCGGGGGGGTCGGGGAGCTGTTTTTT. Its protein is CASSGDPRPSGGVGELFF.

The chain joins TRBV7-2 to TRBJ1-1, with a weak D call TRBD1 (5 bases). Germline V lookup: CDR1 SGHTA, CDR2 FQGNSA. CDR3 length: 17 amino acids. Trimming stripped 1 base from V and 0 bases from J, with 15 bases between. CDR3 residues: CASSLVGGVSVNTEAFF. CDR3 sequence (DNA): TGTGCCAGCAGCTTAGTGGGGGGGGTATCGGTGAACACTGAAGCTTTCTTT.

The rearrangement links TRBV6-1 to TRBJ2-1, with a weak D call TRBD2 (6 bases). Per the germline V gene, CDR1 is MNHNS and CDR2 is SASEGT. V gave up 7 bases and J gave up 7 bases, with 14 bases separating them. The CDR3 is 13 amino acids. The CDR3 here is CASNPRLGNEQFF. CDR3 coding DNA: TGTGCCAGCAATCCCAGACTAGGGAATGAGCAGTTCTTC.

The chain carries TRBV27 and TRBJ2-5, with a possible D match to TRBD2 (5 bases). Germline-derived CDR1 and CDR2 are MNHEY and SMNVEV (reference sequence). The CDR3 has 13 residues. V was cut by 5 bases and J by 1 base, with 8 bases left in between. DNA for the CDR3: TGTGCCAGCAGTCGGGCGGGCCAAGAGACCCAGTACTTC. This encodes CASSRAGQETQYF.

The rearrangement joins TRBV15 to TRBJ1-1; no reliable D call. V lost 3 bases, J lost 3 bases, and 17 bases lay in between. Germline CDR1 LNHNV, CDR2 YYDKDF (reference sequence). The CDR3 is 16 amino acids. This CDR3 is CATSRYVGGRYTEAFF. CDR3 coding DNA: TGTGCCACCAGCAGGTATGTAGGAGGGAGGTACACTGAAGCTTTCTTT.

V gene TRBV27 combines with J gene TRBJ1-1; tentative D call: TRBD1 (5 bases). Trimming pared 3 bases from V and 5 bases from J, leaving 10 bases between. The CDR3 is made up of 13 amino acids. Germline loops: CDR1 MNHEY, CDR2 SMNVEV (reference sequence). CDR3 residues: CASSFRGKTEAFF. Here the CDR3 DNA reads TGTGCCAGCAGTTTTAGGGGTAAAACTGAAGCTTTCTTT.

The chain uses TRBV18 and TRBJ1-3; D is unresolved. The CDR3 is 15 residues long. The V end lost 0 bases, the J end lost 7 bases, and 13 bases lay between the germline ends. Germline CDR1 and CDR2: KGHSH and LQKENI. CDR3 nucleotide sequence: TGTGCCAGCTCACCACCCCCAGGCCCCACGAACACCATATATTTT. Translated, it gives CASSPPPGPTNTIYF. Variable domain in full (rest from reference TRBV18 and TRBJ1-3): NAGVMQNPRHLVRRRGQEARLRCSPMKGHSHVYWYRQLPEEGLKFMVYLQKENIIDESGMPKERFSAEFPKEGPSILRIQQVVRGDSAAYFCASSPPPGPTNTIYFGEGSWLTVV.

V gene TRBV28 combines with J gene TRBJ1-2; TRBD1 might be the D (6 bases). This CDR3 comprises 13 residues. V was clipped by 3 bases and J by 4 bases, with 9 bases between them. Germline V gene lookup returns CDR1 MDHEN and CDR2 SYDVKM. In DNA form, the CDR3 reads TGTGCCAGCAGTTTTAGGGGGTCCTATGGCTACACCTTC. Amino acids: CASSFRGSYGYTF.

The chain's CDR3 is CASGQIQGASPLHF. The CDR3, as DNA: TGTGCCAGCGGACAAATACAGGGGGCTTCACCCCTCCACTTT. The chain couples TRBV7-8 to TRBJ1-6; 9 positions agree with TRBD1. The CDR3 has 14 amino acids. After removal of 8 bases from V and 9 bases from J, the junction contained 8 bases not matched to a gene. Germline V CDR1 and CDR2: SGHVS, FQNEAQ.

V and J are TRBV5-1 and TRBJ2-1, with 14 bases aligning to TRBD2. This CDR3 region has 18 residues. Trimming cost V 5 bases and J 0 bases; bases outside gene matches: 7. Germline V gene sequence: CDR1 SGHRS, CDR2 YFSETQ. CDR3: CASRPGTSGSTSYNEQFF. For the CDR3, the DNA is TGCGCCAGCAGACCCGGGACTAGCGGGAGTACCTCCTACAATGAGCAGTTCTTC.

This clone turned up a few times. The rearrangement joins TRBV10-2 to TRBJ2-1; no clear D gene. V was pared by 1 base and J by 0 bases, with 7 bases between. The CDR3 length is 15 residues. The germline V gene has CDR1 WSHSY and CDR2 SAAADI. For the CDR3, the DNA is TGCGCCAGCAGTGAGTATATGAGCTCCTACAATGAGCAGTTCTTC. Its protein product is CASSEYMSSYNEQFF.

The chain is built from TRBV5-6 and TRBJ1-2; possible D gene TRBD1, 5 bases. The CDR3 totals 12 residues. The germline gives CDR1 SGHDT, CDR2 YYEEEE. The ends were cut back, 0 bases at V and 5 bases at J, with 5 bases in the middle. CDR3 DNA: TGTGCCAGCAGCTTGGCAGGGTATGGCTACACCTTC. This gives the protein CASSLAGYGYTF.

The rearrangement joins TRBV9 to TRBJ2-1; D is perhaps TRBD2 (6 bases). The CDR3 length is 14 residues. V lost 0 bases to trimming and J lost 9 bases, with 13 bases between them. CDR1 is SGDLS and CDR2 is YYNGEE in the germline V gene. The CDR3 DNA is TGTGCCAGCAGCGTAGTGGGGCGGGAAGGTGAGCAGTTCTTC. This sequence encodes CASSVVGREGEQFF.